This TCR beta chain was obtained from a study of identical twins. Study results and limitations: Twin sharing of out-of-frame TCR alpha was underestimated by models in monozygotic pairs. When twins shared out-of-frame alpha sequences, those sequences had excess low generation probability. One should note that invariant MAIT and iNKT cells could partly confound zero-insertion analyses.

This clonotype was seen repeatedly, ten times or more. The target antigen is unknown. A universal primer site arose from template switching, and cDNA bore unique molecular identifiers. From the 5' RACE reads, TCRdb called clonotypes with MiXCR, one entry per CDR3 protein. The sample shows more than 650,000 distinct CDR3 sequences, approximately 6.1% of them seen only once. Deletions cut 4 bases from V and 5 bases from J, with 12 bases between. Germline CDR1 reads SGHVS; CDR2 reads FNYEAQ. The CDR3 has 14 amino acids. The origin of this receptor is a man between 18 and 35 years old in good health. J is TRBJ1-5 and V is TRBV7-6, with D uncertain. The sample taken for sequencing was naive T cells sorted from blood. Here the CDR3 reads CASSSTPGDQPQHF. In nucleotides, the CDR3 is TGTGCCAGCAGCTCAACCCCGGGTGATCAGCCCCAGCATTTT.